This T cell receptor beta chain originates from a study of OX40 agonist ivuxolimab in advanced cancers. The CDR3 extends over 15 amino acids. Germline CDR1 and CDR2: SEHNR and FQNEAQ (reference sequence). Assay: immunoSEQ multiplex PCR; the TCRdb copy retains only in-frame clones and omits some. The sample contains fewer than 80,000 clones, roughly 85% of which appear only once. Worth noting for this clone: As yet, its antigen is unknown.

Study conclusions and caveats: On average, CD8+ T cells showed a greater number of expanded clones than CD4+. The study observed clonal expansion of CD4+ and CD8+ blood T cells by week 6 at 0.1 to 3.0 mg/kg. Compared with others, partial responders at 0.1-3.0 mg/kg displayed clonal expansion among the lowest.

Individuals having autoimmune disease history or systemic immunosuppression were not enrolled. The specimen was CD4+ or CD8+ T cells sorted from blood, collected in a trial of the OX40 agonist ivuxolimab. The chain links TRBV7-9 to TRBJ2-5, with TRBD1 matching 9 bases. The J call may be faulty, since TRBJ2-7 better matches the DNA end. The TCR originated in an adult with an advanced solid tumor such as melanoma, head and neck, liver or kidney cancer. CDR3 coding DNA: TGTGCCAGCAGCTTAACGACAGGGGGGCCCTACGAGCAGTACTTC. Translation gives CASSLTTGGPYEQYF.